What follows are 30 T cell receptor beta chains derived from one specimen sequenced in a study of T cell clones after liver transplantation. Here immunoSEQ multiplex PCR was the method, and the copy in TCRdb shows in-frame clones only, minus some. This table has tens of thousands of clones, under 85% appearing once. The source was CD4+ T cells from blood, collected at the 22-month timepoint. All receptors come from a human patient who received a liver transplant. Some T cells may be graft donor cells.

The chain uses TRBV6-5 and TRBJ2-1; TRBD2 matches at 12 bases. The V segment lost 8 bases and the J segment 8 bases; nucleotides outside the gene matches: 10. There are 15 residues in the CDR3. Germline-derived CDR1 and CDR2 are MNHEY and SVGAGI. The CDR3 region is CASSQATSGGHEQFF. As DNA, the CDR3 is TGTGCCAGCTCCCAAGCGACTAGCGGGGGCCATGAGCAGTTCTTC.

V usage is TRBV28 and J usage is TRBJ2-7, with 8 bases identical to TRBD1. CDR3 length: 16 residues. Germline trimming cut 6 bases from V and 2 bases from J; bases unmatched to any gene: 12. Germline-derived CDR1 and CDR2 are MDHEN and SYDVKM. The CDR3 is CASSQPWTGSTYEQYF. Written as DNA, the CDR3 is TGTGCCAGCAGCCAGCCATGGACAGGGAGCACCTACGAGCAGTACTTC.

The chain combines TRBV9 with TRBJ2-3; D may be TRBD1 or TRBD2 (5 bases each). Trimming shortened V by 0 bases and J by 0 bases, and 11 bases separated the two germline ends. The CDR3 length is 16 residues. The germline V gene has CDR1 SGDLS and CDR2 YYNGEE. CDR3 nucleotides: TGTGCCAGCAGCGTAGACGAGGGGTCTAGCACAGATACGCAGTATTTT. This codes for CASSVDEGSSTDTQYF.

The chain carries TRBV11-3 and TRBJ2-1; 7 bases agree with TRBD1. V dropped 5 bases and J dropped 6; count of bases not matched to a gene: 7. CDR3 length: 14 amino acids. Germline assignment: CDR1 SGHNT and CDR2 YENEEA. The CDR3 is CASSLGTALNEQFF. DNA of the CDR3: TGTGCCAGCAGCCTGGGGACAGCTCTCAATGAGCAGTTCTTC.

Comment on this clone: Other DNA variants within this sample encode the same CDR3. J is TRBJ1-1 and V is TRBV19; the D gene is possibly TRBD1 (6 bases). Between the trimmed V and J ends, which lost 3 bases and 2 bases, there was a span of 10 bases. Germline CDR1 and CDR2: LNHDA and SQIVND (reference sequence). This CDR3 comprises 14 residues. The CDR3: CASSIRGVNTEAFF. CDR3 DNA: TGTGCCAGTAGTATCAGGGGCGTAAACACTGAAGCTTTCTTT.

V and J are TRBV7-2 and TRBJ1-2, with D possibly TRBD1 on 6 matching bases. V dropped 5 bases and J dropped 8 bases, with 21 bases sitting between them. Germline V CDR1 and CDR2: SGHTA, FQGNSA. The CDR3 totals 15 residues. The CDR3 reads CASSISRDTGFGYTF. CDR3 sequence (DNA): TGTGCCAGCAGCATCTCCCGGGACACCGGGTTCGGCTACACCTTC.

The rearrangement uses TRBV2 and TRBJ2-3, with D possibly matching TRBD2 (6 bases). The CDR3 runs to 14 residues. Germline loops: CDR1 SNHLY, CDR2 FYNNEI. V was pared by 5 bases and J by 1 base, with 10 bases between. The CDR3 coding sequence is TGTGCCAGCAGTACGGGGGTGGGCACAGATACGCAGTATTTT. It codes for CASSTGVGTDTQYF.

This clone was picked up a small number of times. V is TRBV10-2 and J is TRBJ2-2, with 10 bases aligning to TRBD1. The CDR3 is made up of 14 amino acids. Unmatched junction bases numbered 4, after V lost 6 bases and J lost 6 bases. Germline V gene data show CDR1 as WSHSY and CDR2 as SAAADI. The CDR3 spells CASRPGQGPGELFF. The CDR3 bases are TGCGCCAGCAGACCGGGACAGGGGCCCGGGGAGCTGTTTTTT.

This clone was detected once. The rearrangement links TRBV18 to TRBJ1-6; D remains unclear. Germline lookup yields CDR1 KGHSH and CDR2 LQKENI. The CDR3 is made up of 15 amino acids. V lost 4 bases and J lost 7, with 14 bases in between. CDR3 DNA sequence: TGTGCCAGCTCACTCTACACCAGAGGGAATTCACCCCTCCACTTT. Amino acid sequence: CASSLYTRGNSPLHF.

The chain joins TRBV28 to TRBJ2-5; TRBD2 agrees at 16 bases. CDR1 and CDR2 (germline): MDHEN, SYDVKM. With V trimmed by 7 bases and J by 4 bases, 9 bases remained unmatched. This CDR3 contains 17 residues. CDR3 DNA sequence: TGTGCCAGCACGGGGACTAGCGGGGGGGCCGCCATAGAGACCCAGTACTTC. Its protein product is CASTGTSGGAAIETQYF.

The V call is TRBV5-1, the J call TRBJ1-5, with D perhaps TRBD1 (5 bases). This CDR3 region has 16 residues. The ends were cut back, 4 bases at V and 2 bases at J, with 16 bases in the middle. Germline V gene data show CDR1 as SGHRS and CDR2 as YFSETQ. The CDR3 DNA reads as TGCGCCAGCAGCGCCGGGGCCTTAGCAGGCAATCAGCCCCAGCATTTT. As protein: CASSAGALAGNQPQHF.

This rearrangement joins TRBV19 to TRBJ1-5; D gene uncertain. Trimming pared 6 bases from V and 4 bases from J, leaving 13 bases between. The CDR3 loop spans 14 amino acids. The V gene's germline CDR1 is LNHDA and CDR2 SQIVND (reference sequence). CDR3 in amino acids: CASSPDLVNQPQHF. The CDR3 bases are TGTGCCAGTAGCCCCGACTTAGTGAATCAGCCCCAGCATTTT.

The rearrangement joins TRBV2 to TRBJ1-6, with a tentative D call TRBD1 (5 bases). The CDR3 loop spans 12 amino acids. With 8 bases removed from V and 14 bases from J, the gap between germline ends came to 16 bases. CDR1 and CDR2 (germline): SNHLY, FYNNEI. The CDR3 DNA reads TGTGCCAGCGGGACTGACGTTTTCACCCTCCACTTT. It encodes CASGTDVFTLHF.

In DNA, the CDR3 is TGTGCCAGCAGCGCGGCGACGTCAGGACGTCCTGAAGCTTTCTTT. This gives the protein CASSAATSGRPEAFF. V usage is TRBV11-2 and J usage is TRBJ1-1; no definite D call. CDR1 is SGHAT and CDR2 is FQNNGV in the germline V gene. Deletions cut 5 bases from V and 6 bases from J, with 19 bases between. The CDR3 loop spans 15 amino acids.

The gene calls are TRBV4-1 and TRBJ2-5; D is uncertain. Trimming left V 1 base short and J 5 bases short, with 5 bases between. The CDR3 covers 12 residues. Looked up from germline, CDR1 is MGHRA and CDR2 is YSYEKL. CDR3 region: CASSQVSETQYF. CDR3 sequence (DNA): TGCGCCAGCAGCCAAGTTTCCGAGACCCAGTACTTC.

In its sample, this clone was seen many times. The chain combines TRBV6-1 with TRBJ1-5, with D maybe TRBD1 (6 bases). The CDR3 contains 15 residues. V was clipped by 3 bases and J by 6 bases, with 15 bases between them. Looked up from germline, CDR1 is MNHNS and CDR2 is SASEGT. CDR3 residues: CASSDLQGAGQPQHF. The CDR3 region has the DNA TGTGCCAGCAGTGACCTACAGGGTGCAGGTCAGCCCCAGCATTTT.

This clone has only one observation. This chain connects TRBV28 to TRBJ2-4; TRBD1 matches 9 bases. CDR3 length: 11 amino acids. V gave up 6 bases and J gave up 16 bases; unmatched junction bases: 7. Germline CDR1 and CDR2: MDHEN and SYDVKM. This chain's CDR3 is CASRSRDRVYF. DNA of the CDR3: TGTGCCAGCAGAAGCCGGGACAGGGTTTACTTC.

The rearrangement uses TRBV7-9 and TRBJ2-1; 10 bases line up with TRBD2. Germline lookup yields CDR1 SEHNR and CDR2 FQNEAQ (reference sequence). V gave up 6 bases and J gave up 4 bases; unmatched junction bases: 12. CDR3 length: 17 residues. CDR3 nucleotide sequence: TGTGCCAGCAGAGGCGGGGCTAGCGGGGGCCGTTACAATGAGCAGTTCTTC. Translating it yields CASRGGASGGRYNEQFF.

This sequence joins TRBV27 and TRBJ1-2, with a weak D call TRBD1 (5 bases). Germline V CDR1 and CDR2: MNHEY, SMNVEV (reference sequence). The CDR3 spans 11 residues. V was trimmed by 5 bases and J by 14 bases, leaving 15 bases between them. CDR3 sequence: CASSGPSGRTF. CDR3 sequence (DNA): TGTGCCAGCAGTGGCCCCTCAGGGAGAACCTTC.

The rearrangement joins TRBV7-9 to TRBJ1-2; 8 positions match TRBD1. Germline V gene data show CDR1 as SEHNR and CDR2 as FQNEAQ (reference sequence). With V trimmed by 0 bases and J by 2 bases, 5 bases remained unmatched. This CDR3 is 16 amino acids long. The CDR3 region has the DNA TGTGCCAGCAGCTTAGCGCCTGGGGACAGGAACTATGGCTACACCTTC. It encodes CASSLAPGDRNYGYTF.

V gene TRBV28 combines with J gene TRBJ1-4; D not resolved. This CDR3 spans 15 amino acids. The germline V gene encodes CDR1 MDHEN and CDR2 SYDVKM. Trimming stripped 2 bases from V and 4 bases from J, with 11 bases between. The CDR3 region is CASSLMGEGNEKLFF. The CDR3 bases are TGTGCCAGCAGTTTAATGGGAGAGGGTAATGAAAAACTGTTTTTT.

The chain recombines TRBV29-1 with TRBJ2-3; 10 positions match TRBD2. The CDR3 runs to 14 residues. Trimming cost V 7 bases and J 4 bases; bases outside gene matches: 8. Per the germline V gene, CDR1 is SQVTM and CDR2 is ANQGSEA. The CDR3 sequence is CSALAGGSADTQYF. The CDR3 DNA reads TGCAGCGCTTTAGCGGGGGGCAGCGCAGATACGCAGTATTTT.

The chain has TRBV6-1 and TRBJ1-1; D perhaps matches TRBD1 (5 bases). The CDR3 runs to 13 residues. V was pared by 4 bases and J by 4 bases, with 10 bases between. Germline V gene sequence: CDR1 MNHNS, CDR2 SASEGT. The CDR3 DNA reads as TGTGCCAGCAGTGCCCTGACAGTCACTGAAGCTTTCTTT. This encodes CASSALTVTEAFF.

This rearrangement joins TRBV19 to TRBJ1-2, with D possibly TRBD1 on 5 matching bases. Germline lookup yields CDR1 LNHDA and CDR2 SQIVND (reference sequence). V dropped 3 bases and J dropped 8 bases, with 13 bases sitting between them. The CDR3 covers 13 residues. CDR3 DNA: TGTGCCAGTAGTATCCCCCAGGGAGACGGCTACACCTTC. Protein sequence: CASSIPQGDGYTF. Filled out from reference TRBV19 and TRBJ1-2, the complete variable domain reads DGGITQSPKYLFRKEGQNVTLSCEQNLNHDAMYWYRQDPGQGLRLIYYSQIVNDFQKGDIAEGYSVSREKKESFPLTVTSAQKNPTAFYLCASSIPQGDGYTFGSGTRLTVV.

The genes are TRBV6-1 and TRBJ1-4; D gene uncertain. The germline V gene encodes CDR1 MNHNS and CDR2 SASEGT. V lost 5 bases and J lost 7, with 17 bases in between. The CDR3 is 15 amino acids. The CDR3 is CASSPRQAGGEKLFF. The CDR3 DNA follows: TGTGCCAGCAGTCCTCGACAAGCCGGCGGTGAAAAACTGTTTTTT.

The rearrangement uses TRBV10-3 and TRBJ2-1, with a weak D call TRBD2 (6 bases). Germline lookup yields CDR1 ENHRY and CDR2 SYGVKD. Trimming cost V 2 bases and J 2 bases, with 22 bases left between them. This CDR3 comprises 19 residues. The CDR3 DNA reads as TGTGCCATCAGTGAGGCGAGTGGACTAACCTCTCGTACCTACAATGAGCAGTTCTTC. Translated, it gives CAISEASGLTSRTYNEQFF.

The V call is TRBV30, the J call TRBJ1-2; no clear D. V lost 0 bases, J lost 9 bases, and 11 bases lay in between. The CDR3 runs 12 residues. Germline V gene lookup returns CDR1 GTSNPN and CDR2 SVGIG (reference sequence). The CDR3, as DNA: TGTGCCTGGAGTGTACTAGGGTTGCGCTACACCTTC. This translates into CAWSVLGLRYTF. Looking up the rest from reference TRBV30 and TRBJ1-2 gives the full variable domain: SQTIHQWPATLVQPVGSPLSLECTVEGTSNPNLYWYRQAAGRGLQLLFYSVGIGQISSEVPQNLSASRPQDRQFILSSKKLLLSDSGFYLCAWSVLGLRYTFGSGTRLTVV.

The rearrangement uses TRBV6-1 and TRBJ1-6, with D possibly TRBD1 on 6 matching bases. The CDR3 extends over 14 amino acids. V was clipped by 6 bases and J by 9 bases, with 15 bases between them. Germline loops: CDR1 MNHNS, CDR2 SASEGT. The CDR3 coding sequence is TGTGCCAGCAGAAAGGGGGAGTCGACTTCACCCCTCCACTTT. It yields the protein CASRKGESTSPLHF.

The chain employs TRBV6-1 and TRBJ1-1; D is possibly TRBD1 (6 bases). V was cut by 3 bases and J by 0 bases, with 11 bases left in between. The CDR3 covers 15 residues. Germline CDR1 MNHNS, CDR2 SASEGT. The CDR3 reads CASSERGALNTEAFF. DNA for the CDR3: TGTGCCAGCAGTGAGCGGGGGGCACTGAACACTGAAGCTTTCTTT.

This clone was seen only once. The CDR3 region is CASSLALGGAEAFF. DNA for the CDR3: TGTGCCAGCAGCTTGGCGCTTGGGGGAGCTGAAGCTTTCTTT. This chain connects TRBV7-9 to TRBJ1-1; TRBD1 might be the D (5 bases). There are 14 residues in the CDR3. Germline CDR1 SEHNR, CDR2 FQNEAQ (reference sequence). V was pared by 3 bases and J by 6 bases, with 14 bases between.